Listed below are T cell receptor beta chains from one sample, sequenced in a study of neurological immune-mediated disorders. TCRdb called the 5' RACE reads again in MiXCR, with one record for every CDR3 protein. This sample has 65,000 to 75,000 distinct CDR3 sequences, with roughly 5% found just once. The sequenced sample consisted of PBMCs. These receptors came from a human donor with multiple sclerosis. The donor label of this sample is uncertain. Both conserved end residues are part of each CDR3. D genes are given only for firm matches. Some rows have no size entry. The others give once, few or many, or a class for an expanded clone.

TRBJ1-2 | - | many | TRBV4-1 | TGCGCCAGCAGCCAAGAACCCAGGGGCGGCGAGAACTATGGCTACACCTTC | CASSQEPRGGENYGYTF
TRBJ2-3 | - | many | TRBV4-1 | TGCGCCAGCAGCCAAGTTGACACCACAGATACGCAGTATTTT | CASSQVDTTDTQYF
TRBJ1-2 | - | - | TRBV7-9 | TGTGCCAGCAGCTTAGAAGTGGGAGGTTCCCATGGCTACACCTTC | CASSLEVGGSHGYTF
TRBJ1-2 | TRBD1 | - | TRBV4-2 | TGTGCCAGCAGCGAACAGGGGGCCTATGGCTACACCTTC | CASSEQGAYGYTF
TRBJ2-7 | - | few | TRBV20-1 | TGCAGTGCTAGAACGAGCCCCTCTTACGAGCAGTACTTC | CSARTSPSYEQYF
TRBJ1-5 | TRBD1 | many | TRBV10-3 | TGTGCCATCAGTGGACAGGGTTATGAGCCCCAGCATTTT | CAISGQGYEPQHF
TRBJ2-5 | TRBD1 | many | TRBV3-1 | TGTGCCAGCAGCCAATGGACAGGGGGAGACCAAGAGACCCAGTACTTC | CASSQWTGGDQETQYF
TRBJ1-1 | - | many | TRBV5-1 | TGCGCCAGCAGCTGGTACGCGGCGCCGGGACGGGGGGTAGGGACTGAAGCTTTCTTT | CASSWYAAPGRGVGTEAFF
TRBJ2-3 | TRBD2 | many | TRBV20-1 | TGCAGTGCTAGGATCCCCTATAGCGGGGGTTTAGATACGCAGTATTTT | CSARIPYSGGLDTQYF
TRBJ1-2 | TRBD1 | many | TRBV10-3 | TGTGCCATCAGCGACAGGGCTTACTATGGCTACACCTTC | CAISDRAYYGYTF
TRBJ1-2 | TRBD1 | many | TRBV20-1 | TGCAGTGCTAGAGATCCGTTACAGGGGGGCTATGGCTACACCTTC | CSARDPLQGGYGYTF
TRBJ1-5 | - | - | TRBV6-1 | TGTGCCAGCAGTGAAGAGGGGGGGGATCAGCCCCAGCATTTT | CASSEEGGDQPQHF
TRBJ2-7 | - | many | TRBV5-1 | TGCGCCAGCAGCTTTGGGCGGGACTCTTACGAGCAGTACTTC | CASSFGRDSYEQYF
TRBJ1-2 | TRBD1 | many | TRBV5-1 | TGCGCCAGCAGCTTGAGGCGGGACAGCTATGGCTACACCTTC | CASSLRRDSYGYTF
TRBJ1-1 | - | many | TRBV7-9 | TGTGCCAGCAGCTACCCGAACCTGAACACTGAAGCTTTCTTT | CASSYPNLNTEAFF
TRBJ2-1 | TRBD2 | - | TRBV25-1 | TGTGCCAGCAGTGACCTACTAGCGGGGGGGCTTAATGAGCAGTTCTTC | CASSDLLAGGLNEQFF
TRBJ1-5 | - | many | TRBV5-1 | TGCGCCAGCAGCTTGGCGGGGACCCAGCCCCAGCATTTT | CASSLAGTQPQHF
TRBJ2-3 | TRBD2 | many | TRBV5-1 | TGCGCCAGCAGCCCTGGGAGCACTAGCGGGGGGGCCATAGATACGCAGTATTTT | CASSPGSTSGGAIDTQYF
TRBJ2-1 | TRBD2 | many | TRBV7-2 | TGTGCCAGCAGCTCTTTCGGACTAGCCACTGAGCAGTTCTTC | CASSSFGLATEQFF
TRBJ1-1 | - | many | TRBV12-5 | TGTGCTAGTGGTTTAACGGCGCCGAACACTGAAGCTTTCTTT | CASGLTAPNTEAFF
TRBJ2-5 | TRBD1 | many | TRBV5-1 | TGCGCCAGTTCACAGGGGTACCAAGAGACCCAGTACTTC | CASSQGYQETQYF
TRBJ2-3 | TRBD2 | many | TRBV5-1 | TGCGCCAGCAGCTTGGAAAGTAGCGGGGGCACAGATACGCAGTATTTT | CASSLESSGGTDTQYF